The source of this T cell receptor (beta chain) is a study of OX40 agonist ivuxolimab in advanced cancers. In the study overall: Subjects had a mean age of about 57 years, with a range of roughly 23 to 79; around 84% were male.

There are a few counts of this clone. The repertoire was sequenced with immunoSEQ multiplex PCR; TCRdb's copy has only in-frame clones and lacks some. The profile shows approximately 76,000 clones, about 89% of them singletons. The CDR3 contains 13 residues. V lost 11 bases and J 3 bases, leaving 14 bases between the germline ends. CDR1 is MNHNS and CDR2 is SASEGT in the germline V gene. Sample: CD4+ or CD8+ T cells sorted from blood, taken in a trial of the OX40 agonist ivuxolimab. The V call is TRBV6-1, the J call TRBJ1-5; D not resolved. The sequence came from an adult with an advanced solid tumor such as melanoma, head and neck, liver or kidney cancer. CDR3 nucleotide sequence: TGTGCCGCCACCGCTCGGGACAATCAGCCCCAGCATTTT. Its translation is CAATARDNQPQHF.